This T cell receptor beta chain was profiled in a study of tumor-infiltrating lymphocytes in localized non-small cell lung cancer. As for the study in general: From each patient, both tumor and uninvolved lung, non-adjacent to tumor, were sampled.

V was pared by 7 bases and J by 7 bases, with 17 bases between. Germline V gene sequence: CDR1 MNHNS, CDR2 SASEGT. This CDR3 spans 14 amino acids. General study findings and limits: Available tissue quantity limited TCR sequencing to a patient subset. Each assay used a separate piece of the same tissue.

This clone was seen a few times. Its antigen is unknown. The assay was immunoSEQ multiplex PCR, and TCRdb's table has in-frame clones only and misses some. In the table there are about 5,800 clones, approximately 66% of which are singletons. The TCR originated in a human donor with non-small cell lung cancer. This chain uses TRBV6-1 with TRBJ1-5; maybe TRBD1 (5 bases). Material for sequencing was uninvolved lung tissue not adjacent to the tumor. The CDR3 nucleotides are TGTGCCAGCAACCTGCGCCGGGGCCCCCAGCCCCAGCATTTT. Protein sequence: CASNLRRGPQPQHF.